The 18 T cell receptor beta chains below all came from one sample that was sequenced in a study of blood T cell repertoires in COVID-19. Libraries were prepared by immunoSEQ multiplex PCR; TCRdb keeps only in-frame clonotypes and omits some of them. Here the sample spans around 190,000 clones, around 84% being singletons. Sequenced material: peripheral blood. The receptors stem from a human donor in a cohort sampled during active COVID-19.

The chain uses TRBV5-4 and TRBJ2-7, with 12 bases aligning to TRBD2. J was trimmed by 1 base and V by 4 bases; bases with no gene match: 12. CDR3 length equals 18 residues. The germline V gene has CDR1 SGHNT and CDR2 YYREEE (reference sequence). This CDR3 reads CASSPTLAGGPWSYEQYF. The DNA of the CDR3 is TGTGCCAGCAGCCCTACTCTAGCGGGAGGGCCGTGGTCCTACGAGCAGTACTTC.

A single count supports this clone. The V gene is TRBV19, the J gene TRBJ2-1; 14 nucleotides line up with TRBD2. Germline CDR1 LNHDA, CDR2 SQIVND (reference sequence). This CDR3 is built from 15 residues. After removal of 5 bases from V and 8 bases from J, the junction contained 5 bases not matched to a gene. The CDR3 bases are TGTGCCAGTAGTCGGGGACTAGCGGGAGTATATGAGCAGTTCTTC. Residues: CASSRGLAGVYEQFF. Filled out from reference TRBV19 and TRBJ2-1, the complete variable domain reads DGGITQSPKYLFRKEGQNVTLSCEQNLNHDAMYWYRQDPGQGLRLIYYSQIVNDFQKGDIAEGYSVSREKKESFPLTVTSAQKNPTAFYLCASSRGLAGVYEQFFGPGTRLTVL.

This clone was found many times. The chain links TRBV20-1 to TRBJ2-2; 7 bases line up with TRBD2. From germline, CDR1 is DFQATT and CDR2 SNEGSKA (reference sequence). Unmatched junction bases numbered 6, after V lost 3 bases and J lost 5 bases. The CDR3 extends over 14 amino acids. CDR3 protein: CSASGGSRTGELFF. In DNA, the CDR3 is TGCAGTGCTAGTGGCGGGAGTCGGACCGGGGAGCTGTTTTTT.

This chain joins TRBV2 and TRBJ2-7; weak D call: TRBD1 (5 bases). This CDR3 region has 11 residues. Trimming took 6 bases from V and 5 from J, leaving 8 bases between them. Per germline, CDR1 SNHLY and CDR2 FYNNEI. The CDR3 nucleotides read TGTGCCAGCAGAATAGGGGACGAGCAGTACTTC. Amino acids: CASRIGDEQYF.

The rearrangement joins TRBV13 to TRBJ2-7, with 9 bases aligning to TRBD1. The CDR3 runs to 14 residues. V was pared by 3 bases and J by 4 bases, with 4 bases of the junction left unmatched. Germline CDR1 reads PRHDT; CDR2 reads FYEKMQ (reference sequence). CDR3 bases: TGTGCCAGCAGCTTGGGACAGGGAATTTACGAGCAGTACTTC. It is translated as CASSLGQGIYEQYF.

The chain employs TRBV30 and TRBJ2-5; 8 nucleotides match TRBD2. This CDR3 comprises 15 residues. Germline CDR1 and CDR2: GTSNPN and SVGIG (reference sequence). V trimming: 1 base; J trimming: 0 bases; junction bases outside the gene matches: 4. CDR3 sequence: CAWSGLAQYQETQYF. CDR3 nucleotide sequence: TGTGCCTGGAGTGGACTAGCGCAATACCAAGAGACCCAGTACTTC.

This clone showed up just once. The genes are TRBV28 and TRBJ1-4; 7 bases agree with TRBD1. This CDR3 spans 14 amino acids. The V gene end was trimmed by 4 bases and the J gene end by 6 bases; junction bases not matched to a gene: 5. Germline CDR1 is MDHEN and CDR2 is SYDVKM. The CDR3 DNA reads TGTGCCAGCAGTTCAGGGGGGCTTCATGAAAAACTGTTTTTT. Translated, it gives CASSSGGLHEKLFF.

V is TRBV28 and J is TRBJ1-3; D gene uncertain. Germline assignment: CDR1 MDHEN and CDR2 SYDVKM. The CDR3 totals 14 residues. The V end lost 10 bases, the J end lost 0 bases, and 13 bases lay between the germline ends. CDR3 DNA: TGTGCCACCCTGCCTGCGGGCTCTGGAAACACCATATATTTT. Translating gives CATLPAGSGNTIYF.

DNA for the CDR3: TGCGCCAGCAGCCAAGCTCCCGGGTCCCCTTTCGGGGAGCTGTTTTTT. This sequence encodes CASSQAPGSPFGELFF. The chain uses TRBV4-1 and TRBJ2-2; the D is unclear. The ends were cut back, 1 base at V and 7 bases at J, with 16 bases in the middle. The germline CDR1 and CDR2 sequences are MGHRA and YSYEKL. The length of the CDR3 is 16 residues.

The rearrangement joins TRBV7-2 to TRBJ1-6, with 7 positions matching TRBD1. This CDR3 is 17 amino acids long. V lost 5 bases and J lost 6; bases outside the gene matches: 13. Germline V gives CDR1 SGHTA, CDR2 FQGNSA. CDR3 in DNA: TGTGCCAGCAGCCCCCGGGACAGTGTCTACGCTAATTCACCCCTCCACTTT. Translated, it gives CASSPRDSVYANSPLHF.

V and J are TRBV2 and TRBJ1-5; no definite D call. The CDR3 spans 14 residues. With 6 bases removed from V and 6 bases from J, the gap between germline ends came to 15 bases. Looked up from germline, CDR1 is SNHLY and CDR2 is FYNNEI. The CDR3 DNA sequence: TGTGCCAGCAGGGATCGAGGGAGGAGTCAGCCCCAGCATTTT. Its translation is CASRDRGRSQPQHF.

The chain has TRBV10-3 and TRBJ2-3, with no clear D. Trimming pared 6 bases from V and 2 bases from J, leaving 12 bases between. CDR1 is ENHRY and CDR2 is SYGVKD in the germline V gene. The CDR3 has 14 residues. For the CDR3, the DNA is TGTGCCATCAGATACCAACTTCACACAGATACGCAGTATTTT. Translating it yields CAIRYQLHTDTQYF.

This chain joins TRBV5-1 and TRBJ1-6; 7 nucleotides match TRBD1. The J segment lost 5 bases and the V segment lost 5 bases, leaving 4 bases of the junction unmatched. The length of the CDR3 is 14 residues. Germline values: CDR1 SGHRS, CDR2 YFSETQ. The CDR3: CASSRDSDNSPLHF. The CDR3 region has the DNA TGCGCCAGCAGTCGGGACAGCGATAATTCACCCCTCCACTTT.

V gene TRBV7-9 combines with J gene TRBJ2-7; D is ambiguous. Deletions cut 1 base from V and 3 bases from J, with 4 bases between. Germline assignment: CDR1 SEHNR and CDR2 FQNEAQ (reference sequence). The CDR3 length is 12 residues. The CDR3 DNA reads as TGTGCCAGCAGCTTAGGCAGCTACGAGCAGTACTTC. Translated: CASSLGSYEQYF.

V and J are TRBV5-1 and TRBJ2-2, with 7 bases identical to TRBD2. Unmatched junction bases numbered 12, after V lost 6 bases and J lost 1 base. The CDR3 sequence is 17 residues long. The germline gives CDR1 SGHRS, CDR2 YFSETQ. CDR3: CASKLGWGRENTGELFF. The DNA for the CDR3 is TGCGCCAGCAAGCTTGGTTGGGGGAGGGAGAACACCGGGGAGCTGTTTTTT.

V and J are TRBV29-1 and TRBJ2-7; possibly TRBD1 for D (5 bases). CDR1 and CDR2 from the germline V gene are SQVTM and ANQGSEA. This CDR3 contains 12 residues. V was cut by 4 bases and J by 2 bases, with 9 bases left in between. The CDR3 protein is CSVADTPYEQYF. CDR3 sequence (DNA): TGCAGCGTTGCGGACACCCCCTACGAGCAGTACTTC.

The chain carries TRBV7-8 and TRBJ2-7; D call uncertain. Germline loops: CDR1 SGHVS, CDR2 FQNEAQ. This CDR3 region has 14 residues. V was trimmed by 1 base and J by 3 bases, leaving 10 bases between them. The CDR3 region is CASSLGASYYEQYF. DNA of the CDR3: TGTGCCAGCAGCTTAGGGGCCAGCTACTACGAGCAGTACTTC.

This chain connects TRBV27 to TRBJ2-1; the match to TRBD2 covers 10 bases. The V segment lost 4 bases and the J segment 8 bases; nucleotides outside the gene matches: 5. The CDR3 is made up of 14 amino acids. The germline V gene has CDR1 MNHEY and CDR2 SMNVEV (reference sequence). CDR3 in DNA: TGTGCCAGCAGTTCCGCTAGCGGGAGCTATGAGCAGTTCTTC. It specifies CASSSASGSYEQFF.